These 19 T cell receptor beta chains share one sample of origin, sequenced in a study of cytomegalovirus exposure and HLA in healthy donors (TCRdb year 2017). The method was the immunoSEQ multiplex PCR assay. A mixture of 60 forward primers for TCR Vbeta segments and 13 reverse primers for TCR Jbeta segments was used in the multiplex PCR. The table was pulled from immuneACCESS by TCRdb, which kept in-frame rearrangements only. Such tables lose some clones; where checked, under half of the loss comes from unresolved V genes, and the rest has no known cause. This sample gives about 190,000 clones in total; roughly 76% of them show up just once. Over 2% of the sample is in the top ten clones. Sequencing was done on a sample of PBMCs. These receptors were taken from a woman in her thirties in good health and CMV-seropositive.

This clone was picked up one time. The chain carries TRBV15 and TRBJ2-7; 8 bases are shared with TRBD2. The V and J ends lost 0 bases and 6 bases, in that order; junction bases with no gene match: 4. The CDR3 runs 14 residues. Per the germline V gene, CDR1 is LNHNV and CDR2 is YYDKDF (reference sequence). CDR3 bases: TGTGCCACCAGCAGAGAGGGCGCGGGAGGCGAGCAGTACTTC. This gives the protein CATSREGAGGEQYF.

The J gene is TRBJ1-6, the V gene TRBV27, with D possibly matching TRBD1 (6 bases). CDR3 length: 14 amino acids. Per the germline V gene, CDR1 is MNHEY and CDR2 is SMNVEV (reference sequence). Trimming took off 6 bases at V and 6 bases at J, with 12 bases between the two ends. The CDR3 DNA follows: TGTGCCAGCAGGATATTGGACAGTAATTCACCCCTCCACTTT. This encodes CASRILDSNSPLHF.

The chain employs TRBV7-9 and TRBJ2-3; 12 positions match TRBD2. Trimming cost V 5 bases and J 1 base; bases outside gene matches: 7. This CDR3 region has 17 residues. Germline V gene lookup returns CDR1 SEHNR and CDR2 FQNEAQ (reference sequence). The CDR3 loop reads CASSLRLAGDRTDTQYF. In nucleotides, the CDR3 is TGTGCCAGCAGCCTCCGACTAGCGGGGGATCGCACAGATACGCAGTATTTT.

The chain recombines TRBV9 with TRBJ1-3; D may be TRBD1 (6 bases). The V and J ends lost 6 bases and 0 bases respectively, with 13 bases between them. This CDR3 is built from 15 residues. The germline CDR1 and CDR2 sequences are SGDLS and YYNGEE. The CDR3 DNA follows: TGTGCCAGCACCAGACAGGCGAGCTCTGGAAACACCATATATTTT. Translation gives CASTRQASSGNTIYF. The whole variable domain, remainder taken from reference TRBV9 and TRBJ1-3, is DSGVTQTPKHLITATGQRVTLRCSPRSGDLSVYWYQQSLDQGLQFLIQYYNGEERAKGNILERFSAQQFPDLHSELNLSSLELGDSALYFCASTRQASSGNTIYFGEGSWLTVV.

This clone was seen only once. The CDR3 DNA reads TGTGCCAGCAGTGGGGAGGGACAGGGTATCCAGCCCCAGCATTTT. It encodes CASSGEGQGIQPQHF. The chain combines TRBV2 with TRBJ1-5, with TRBD1 matching over 9 bases. The CDR3 totals 15 residues. Trimming removed 4 bases from V and 7 bases from J; junction bases left unmatched: 8. Germline CDR1 is SNHLY and CDR2 is FYNNEI.

This rearrangement joins TRBV5-6 to TRBJ2-1; 12 bases agree with TRBD2. Germline loops: CDR1 SGHDT, CDR2 YYEEEE. With 2 bases clipped from V and 8 bases from J, the junction kept 5 bases outside the gene matches. The CDR3 has 15 amino acids. The CDR3: CASSFSSGGADEQFF. DNA for the CDR3: TGTGCCAGCAGCTTTTCTAGCGGGGGGGCAGATGAGCAGTTCTTC.

In this sample, this clone turned up a few times. The chain uses TRBV28 and TRBJ1-1; no clear D. This CDR3 contains 15 residues. Germline V gene data show CDR1 as MDHEN and CDR2 as SYDVKM. Trimming left V 5 bases short and J 8 bases short, with 21 bases between. For the CDR3, the DNA is TGTGCCAGCAGTCCCCCCACCGGGAATCAGGCGGAAGCTTTCTTT. It is translated as CASSPPTGNQAEAFF.

This clone has just a few counts. One junction end does not reproduce the germline sequence, and a read error may be involved. This chain links TRBV29-1 with TRBJ2-7, with a possible D match to TRBD1 (6 bases). Germline-derived CDR1 and CDR2 are SQVTM and ANQGSEA. This CDR3 is 11 amino acids long. DNA of the CDR3: TGCAGCGTTGGACAGGACGGGCCGTTCCACTTC. It yields the protein CSVGQDGPFHF.

This chain connects TRBV7-8 to TRBJ2-7; D may be TRBD1 (6 bases). The CDR3 length is 16 residues. Germline loops: CDR1 SGHVS, CDR2 FQNEAQ. V was trimmed by 2 bases and J by 4 bases, leaving 18 bases between them. In DNA, the CDR3 is TGTGCCAGCAGCTTACCTCCCAGGGGTCACAGGTACGAGCAGTACTTC. Protein: CASSLPPRGHRYEQYF.

This clone has only one observation. The genes are TRBV28 and TRBJ2-7, with 11 bases that match TRBD2. CDR1 is MDHEN and CDR2 is SYDVKM in the germline V gene. Losses at the gene ends were 6 bases for V and 0 bases for J; bases not matched to a gene: 13. CDR3 length equals 18 residues. CDR3 in amino acids: CASRRTGRTSGYSYEQYF. In DNA, the CDR3 is TGTGCCAGCAGGAGGACAGGGCGGACTAGCGGGTACTCCTACGAGCAGTACTTC.

This chain uses TRBV30 with TRBJ2-3; a weak D match, TRBD2 (7 bases). CDR1 and CDR2 (germline): GTSNPN, SVGIG (reference sequence). Trimming removed 8 bases from V and 1 base from J, with 16 bases in between. The CDR3 is made up of 14 amino acids. CDR3 region: CAGGAASGTDTQYF. CDR3 nucleotides: TGTGCCGGGGGGGCCGCTAGCGGCACAGATACGCAGTATTTT.

The chain combines TRBV28 with TRBJ1-2; D ambiguous. V was cut by 7 bases and J by 0 bases, with 15 bases left in between. CDR1 MDHEN and CDR2 SYDVKM come from the germline V gene. This CDR3 comprises 15 residues. The CDR3 nucleotides are TGTGCCAGCAAACCGAGCCTCGCCGCTAACTATGGCTACACCTTC. Translation: CASKPSLAANYGYTF.

V is TRBV6-5 and J is TRBJ1-1, with a tentative D call TRBD1 (5 bases). Trimming left V 6 bases short and J 10 bases short, with 24 bases between. The CDR3 runs to 15 residues. Germline-derived CDR1 and CDR2 are MNHEY and SVGAGI. The CDR3, as DNA: TGTGCCAGCAGCCTTCGGGCAGGGCCCTCCCTGGGAGCTTTCTTT. Translating it yields CASSLRAGPSLGAFF.

The chain couples TRBV19 to TRBJ1-5, with D perhaps matching TRBD1 (5 bases). V lost 4 bases, J lost 1 base, and 14 bases lay in between. The CDR3 runs 16 residues. Germline V gene lookup returns CDR1 LNHDA and CDR2 SQIVND (reference sequence). CDR3 DNA: TGTGCCAGTAGTAGAAATTCTTGGGGCAGCAATCAGCCCCAGCATTTT. It is translated as CASSRNSWGSNQPQHF.

Points on this clone: The same CDR3 also results from other DNA sequences found in this sample. The J gene is TRBJ1-2, the V gene TRBV7-3, with TRBD1 matching over 8 bases. The CDR3 contains 13 residues. CDR1 is SGHTA, CDR2 FQGTGA, per germline. The trim removed 5 bases at V and 8 bases at J, leaving 7 bases unmatched. CDR3 loop: CASSLGTGDGYTF. Here the CDR3 DNA reads TGTGCCAGCAGCCTAGGGACAGGCGACGGCTACACCTTC.

The chain joins TRBV7-2 to TRBJ2-7, with 8 positions matching TRBD2. Per germline, CDR1 SGHTA and CDR2 FQGNSA. The CDR3 sequence is 15 residues long. With V trimmed by 4 bases and J by 2 bases, 7 bases remained unmatched. The CDR3: CASSSLGGGTYEQYF. CDR3 in DNA: TGTGCCAGCAGCTCACTAGGCGGGGGGACCTACGAGCAGTACTTC.

As DNA, the CDR3 is TGTGCCAGCAGCCATCTTGGGACTAGCGGGAGCTCCTACGAGCAGTACTTC. Protein: CASSHLGTSGSSYEQYF. The genes are TRBV4-2 and TRBJ2-7; TRBD2 agrees at 14 bases. The CDR3 has 17 amino acids. Germline V gene sequence: CDR1 LGHNA, CDR2 YNFKEQ. With 3 bases clipped from V and 0 bases from J, the junction kept 4 bases outside the gene matches.

The CDR3 region is CASSYPTGAVGQETQYF. Here the CDR3 DNA reads TGTGCCAGCAGCTATCCAACAGGGGCGGTAGGCCAAGAGACCCAGTACTTC. This chain joins TRBV7-9 and TRBJ2-5; 7 nucleotides line up with TRBD1. The CDR3 contains 17 residues. The germline gives CDR1 SEHNR, CDR2 FQNEAQ (reference sequence). V dropped 4 bases and J dropped 1; count of bases not matched to a gene: 12. Using reference TRBV7-9 and TRBJ2-5 for the parts outside the CDR3, the full variable domain is DTGVSQNPRHKITKRGQNVTFRCDPISEHNRLYWYRQTLGQGPEFLTYFQNEAQLEKSRLLSDRFSAERPKGSFSTLEIQRTEQGDSAMYLCASSYPTGAVGQETQYFGPGTRLLVL.

The chain links TRBV10-3 to TRBJ2-1; 14 bases are shared with TRBD2. This CDR3 is built from 16 residues. Germline values: CDR1 ENHRY, CDR2 SYGVKD. The V segment lost 4 bases and the J segment 9 bases; nucleotides outside the gene matches: 8. In nucleotides, the CDR3 is TGTGCCATCAGTGGGGGACTAGCGGGAGAAAGAGGTGAGCAGTTCTTC. Residues: CAISGGLAGERGEQFF.